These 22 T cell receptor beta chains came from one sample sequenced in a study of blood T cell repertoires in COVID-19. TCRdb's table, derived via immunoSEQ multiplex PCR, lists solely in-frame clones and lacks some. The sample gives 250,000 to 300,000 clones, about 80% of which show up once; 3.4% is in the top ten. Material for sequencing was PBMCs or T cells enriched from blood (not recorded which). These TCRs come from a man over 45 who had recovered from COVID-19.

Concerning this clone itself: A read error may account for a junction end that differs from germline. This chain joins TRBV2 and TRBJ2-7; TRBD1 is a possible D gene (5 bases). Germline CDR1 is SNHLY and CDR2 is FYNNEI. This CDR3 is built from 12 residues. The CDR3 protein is CASREGALEQYF. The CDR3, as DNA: TGTGCCAGCAGGGAAGGGGCTCTCGAGCAGTACTTC.

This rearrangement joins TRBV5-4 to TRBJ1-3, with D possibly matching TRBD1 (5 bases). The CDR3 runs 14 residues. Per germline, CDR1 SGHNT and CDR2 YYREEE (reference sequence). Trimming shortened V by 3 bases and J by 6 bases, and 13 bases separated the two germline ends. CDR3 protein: CASSSRDWENTIYF. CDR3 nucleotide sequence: TGTGCCAGCAGCTCGAGGGACTGGGAAAACACCATATATTTT.

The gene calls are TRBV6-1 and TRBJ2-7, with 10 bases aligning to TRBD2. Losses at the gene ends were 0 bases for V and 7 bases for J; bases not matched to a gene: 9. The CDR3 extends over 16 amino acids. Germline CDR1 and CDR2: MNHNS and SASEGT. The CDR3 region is CASSEARLAGVGEQYF. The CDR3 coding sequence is TGTGCCAGCAGTGAAGCGCGTCTAGCGGGAGTAGGTGAGCAGTACTTC.

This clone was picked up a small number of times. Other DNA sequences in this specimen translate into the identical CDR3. CDR3 bases: TGTGCCAGCAGCCTGGGACTAGCGGAGTACAATGAGCAGTTCTTC. This codes for CASSLGLAEYNEQFF. The chain carries TRBV11-2 and TRBJ2-1; 11 nucleotides line up with TRBD2. CDR1 SGHAT and CDR2 FQNNGV come from the germline V gene. V lost 5 bases, J lost 4 bases, and 4 bases stayed unmatched. CDR3 length: 15 amino acids.

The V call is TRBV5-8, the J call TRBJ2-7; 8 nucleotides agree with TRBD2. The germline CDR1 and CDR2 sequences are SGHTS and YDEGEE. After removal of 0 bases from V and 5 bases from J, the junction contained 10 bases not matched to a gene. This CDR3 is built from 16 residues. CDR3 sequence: CASSLVTGTRIHEQYF. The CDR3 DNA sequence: TGTGCCAGCAGCTTGGTGACCGGGACTAGAATCCACGAGCAGTACTTC.

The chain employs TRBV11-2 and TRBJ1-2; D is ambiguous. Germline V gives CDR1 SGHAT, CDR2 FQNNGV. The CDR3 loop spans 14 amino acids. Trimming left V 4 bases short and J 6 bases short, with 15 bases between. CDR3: CASSSSPGMDGYTF. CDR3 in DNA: TGTGCCAGCAGCTCGTCCCCAGGAATGGATGGCTACACCTTC.

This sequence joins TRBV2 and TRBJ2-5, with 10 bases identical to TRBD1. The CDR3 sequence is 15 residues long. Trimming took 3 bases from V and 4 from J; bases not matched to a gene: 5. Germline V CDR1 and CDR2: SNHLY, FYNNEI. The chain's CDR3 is CASSEDRGKGETQYF. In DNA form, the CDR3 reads TGTGCCAGCAGTGAGGACAGGGGGAAGGGAGAGACCCAGTACTTC.

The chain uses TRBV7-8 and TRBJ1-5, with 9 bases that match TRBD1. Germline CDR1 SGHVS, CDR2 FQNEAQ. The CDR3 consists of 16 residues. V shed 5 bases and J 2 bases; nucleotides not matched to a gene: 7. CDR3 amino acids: CASSAGTGTRNQPQHF. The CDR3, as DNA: TGTGCCAGCAGCGCTGGGACAGGGACTCGCAATCAGCCCCAGCATTTT.

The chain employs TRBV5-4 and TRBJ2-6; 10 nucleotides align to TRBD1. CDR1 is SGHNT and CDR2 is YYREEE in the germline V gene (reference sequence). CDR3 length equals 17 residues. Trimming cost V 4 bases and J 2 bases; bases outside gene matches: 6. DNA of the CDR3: TGTGCCAGCAGCCCCTGGACAGGGGGGCCTGGGGCCAACGTCCTGACTTTC. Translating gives CASSPWTGGPGANVLTF.

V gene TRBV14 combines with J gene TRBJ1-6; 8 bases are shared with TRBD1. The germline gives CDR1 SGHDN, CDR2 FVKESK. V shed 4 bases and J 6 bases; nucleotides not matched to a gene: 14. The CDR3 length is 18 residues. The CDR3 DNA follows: TGTGCCAGCAGCCCAGAGGCAGGGGGCTCCGGGGGTAATTCACCCCTCCACTTT. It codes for CASSPEAGGSGGNSPLHF. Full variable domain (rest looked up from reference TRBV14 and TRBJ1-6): EAGVTQFPSHSVIEKGQTVTLRCDPISGHDNLYWYRRVMGKEIKFLLHFVKESKQDESGMPNNRFLAERTGGTYSTLKVQPAELEDSGVYFCASSPEAGGSGGNSPLHFGNGTRLTVT.

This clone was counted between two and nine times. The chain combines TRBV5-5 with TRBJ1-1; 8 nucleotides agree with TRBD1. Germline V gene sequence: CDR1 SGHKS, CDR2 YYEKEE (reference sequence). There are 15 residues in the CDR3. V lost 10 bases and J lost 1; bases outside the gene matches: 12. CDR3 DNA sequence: TGTGCCTCCGGACAGGGATCTATGGGGAACACTGAAGCTTTCTTT. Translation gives CASGQGSMGNTEAFF.

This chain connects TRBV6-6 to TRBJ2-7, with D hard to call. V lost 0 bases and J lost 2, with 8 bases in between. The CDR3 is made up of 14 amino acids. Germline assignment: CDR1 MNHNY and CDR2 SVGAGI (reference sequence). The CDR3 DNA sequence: TGTGCCAGCAGTTACTCGCCGGGTCCCTACGAGCAGTACTTC. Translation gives CASSYSPGPYEQYF.

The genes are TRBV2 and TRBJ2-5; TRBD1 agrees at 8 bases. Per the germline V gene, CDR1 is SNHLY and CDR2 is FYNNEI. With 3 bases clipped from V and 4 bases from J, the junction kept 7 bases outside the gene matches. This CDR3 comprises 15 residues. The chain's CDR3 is CASSEPRGRGETQYF. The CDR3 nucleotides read TGTGCCAGCAGTGAGCCCAGGGGGCGAGGAGAGACCCAGTACTTC.

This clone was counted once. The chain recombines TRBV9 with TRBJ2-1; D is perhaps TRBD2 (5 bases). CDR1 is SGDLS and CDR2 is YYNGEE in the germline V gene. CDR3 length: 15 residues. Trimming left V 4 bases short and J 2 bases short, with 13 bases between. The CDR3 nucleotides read TGTGCCAGCAGCCTTAACCGGGAACCCTACAATGAGCAGTTCTTC. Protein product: CASSLNREPYNEQFF.

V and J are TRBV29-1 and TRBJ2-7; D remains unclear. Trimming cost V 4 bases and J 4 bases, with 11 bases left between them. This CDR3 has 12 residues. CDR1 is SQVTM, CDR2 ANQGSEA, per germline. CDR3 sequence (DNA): TGCAGCGTTGTCAGACAAGATTACGAGCAGTACTTC. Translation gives CSVVRQDYEQYF.

The CDR3 reads CASTLLLRFRDTQYF. The CDR3 DNA reads as TGCGCCAGCACCCTTCTCCTGCGGTTTCGGGATACGCAGTATTTT. V usage is TRBV23-1 and J usage is TRBJ2-3, with D uncertain. TRBV23-1 is classed as an ORF, of uncertain function. V was trimmed by 7 bases and J by 6 bases, leaving 20 bases between them. The CDR3 totals 15 residues.

The CDR3 here is CASNARSGELFF. The CDR3 DNA reads TGTGCCAGTAACGCGAGGAGCGGGGAGCTGTTTTTT. The V and J genes are TRBV19 and TRBJ2-2; D gene uncertain. Looked up from germline, CDR1 is LNHDA and CDR2 is SQIVND (reference sequence). V was shortened by 7 bases and J by 7 bases, with 10 bases between the two germline ends. The CDR3 contains 12 residues.

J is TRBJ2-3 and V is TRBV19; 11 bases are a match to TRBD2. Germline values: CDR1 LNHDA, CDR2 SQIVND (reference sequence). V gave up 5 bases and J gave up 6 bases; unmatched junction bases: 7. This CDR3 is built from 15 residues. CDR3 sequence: CASSQLAGARDTQYF. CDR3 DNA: TGTGCCAGTAGTCAACTAGCGGGAGCTCGTGATACGCAGTATTTT.

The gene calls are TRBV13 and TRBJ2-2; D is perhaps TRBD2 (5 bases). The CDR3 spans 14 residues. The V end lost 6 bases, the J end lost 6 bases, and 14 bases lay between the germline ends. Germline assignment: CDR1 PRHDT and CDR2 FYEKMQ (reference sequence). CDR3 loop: CASSSSPEPGELFF. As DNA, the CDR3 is TGTGCCAGCAGTTCTAGCCCAGAACCCGGGGAGCTGTTTTTT.

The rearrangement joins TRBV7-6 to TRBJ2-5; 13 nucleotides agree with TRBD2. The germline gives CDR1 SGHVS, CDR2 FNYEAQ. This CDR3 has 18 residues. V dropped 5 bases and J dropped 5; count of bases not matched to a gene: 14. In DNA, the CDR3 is TGTGCCAGCAGCACTCACTTGGGACTAGCGGGGCGGGGGGAGACCCAGTACTTC. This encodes CASSTHLGLAGRGETQYF.

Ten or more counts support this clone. The chain's CDR3 is CASSAPGQDKAFF. The CDR3 DNA follows: TGTGCCAGCAGCGCCCCCGGACAGGACAAAGCTTTCTTT. This chain joins TRBV12-3 or TRBV12-4 and TRBJ1-1, with TRBD1 identical over 7 bases. With V trimmed by 6 bases and J by 9 bases, 10 bases remained unmatched. This CDR3 contains 13 residues.

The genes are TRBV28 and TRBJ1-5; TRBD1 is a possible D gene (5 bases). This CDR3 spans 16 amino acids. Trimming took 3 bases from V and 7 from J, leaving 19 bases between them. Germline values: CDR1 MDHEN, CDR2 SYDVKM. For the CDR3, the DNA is TGTGCCAGCAGTTTCAGACTGGAGGGTAGGGGCCAGCCCCAGCATTTT. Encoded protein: CASSFRLEGRGQPQHF.